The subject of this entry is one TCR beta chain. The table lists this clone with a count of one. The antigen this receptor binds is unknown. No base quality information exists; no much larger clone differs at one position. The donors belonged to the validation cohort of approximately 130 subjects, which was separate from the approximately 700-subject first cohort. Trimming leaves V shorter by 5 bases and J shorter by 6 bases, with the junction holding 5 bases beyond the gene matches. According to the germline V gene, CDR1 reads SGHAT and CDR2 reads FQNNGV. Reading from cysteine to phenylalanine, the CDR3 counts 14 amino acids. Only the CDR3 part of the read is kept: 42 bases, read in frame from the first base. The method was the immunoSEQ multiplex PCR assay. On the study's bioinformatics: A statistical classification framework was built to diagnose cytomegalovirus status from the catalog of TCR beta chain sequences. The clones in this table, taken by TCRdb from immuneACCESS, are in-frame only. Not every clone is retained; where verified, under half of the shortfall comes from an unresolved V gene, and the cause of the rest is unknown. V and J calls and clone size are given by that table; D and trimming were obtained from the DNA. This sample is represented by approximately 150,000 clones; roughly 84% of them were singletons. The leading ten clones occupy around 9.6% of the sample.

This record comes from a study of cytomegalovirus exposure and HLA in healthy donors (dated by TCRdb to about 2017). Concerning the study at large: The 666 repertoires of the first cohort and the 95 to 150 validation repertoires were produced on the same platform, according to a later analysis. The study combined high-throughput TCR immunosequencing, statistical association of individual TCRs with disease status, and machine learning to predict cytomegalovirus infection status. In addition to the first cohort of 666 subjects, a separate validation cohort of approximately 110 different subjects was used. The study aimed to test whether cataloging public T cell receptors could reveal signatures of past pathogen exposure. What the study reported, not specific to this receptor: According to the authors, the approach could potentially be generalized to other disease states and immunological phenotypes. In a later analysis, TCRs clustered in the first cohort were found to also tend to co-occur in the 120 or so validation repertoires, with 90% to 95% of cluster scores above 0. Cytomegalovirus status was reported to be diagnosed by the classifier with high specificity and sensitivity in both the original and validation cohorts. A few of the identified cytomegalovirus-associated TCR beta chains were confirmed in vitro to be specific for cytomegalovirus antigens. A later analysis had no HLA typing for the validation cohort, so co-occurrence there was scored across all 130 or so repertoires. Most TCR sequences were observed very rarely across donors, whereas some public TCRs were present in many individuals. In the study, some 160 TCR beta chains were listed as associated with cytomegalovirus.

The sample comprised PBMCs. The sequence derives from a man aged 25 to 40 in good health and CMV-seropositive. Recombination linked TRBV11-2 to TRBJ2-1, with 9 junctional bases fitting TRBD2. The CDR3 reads CASSGTSSSNEQFF. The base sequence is TGTGCCAGCAGCGGGACTAGCAGTAGCAATGAGCAGTTCTTC. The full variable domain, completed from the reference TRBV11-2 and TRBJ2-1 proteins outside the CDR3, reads EAGVAQSPRYKIIEKRQSVAFWCNPISGHATLYWYQQILGQGPKLLIQFQNNGVVDDSQLPKDRFSAERLKGVDSTLKIQPAKLEDSAVYLCASSGTSSSNEQFFGPGTRLTVL.